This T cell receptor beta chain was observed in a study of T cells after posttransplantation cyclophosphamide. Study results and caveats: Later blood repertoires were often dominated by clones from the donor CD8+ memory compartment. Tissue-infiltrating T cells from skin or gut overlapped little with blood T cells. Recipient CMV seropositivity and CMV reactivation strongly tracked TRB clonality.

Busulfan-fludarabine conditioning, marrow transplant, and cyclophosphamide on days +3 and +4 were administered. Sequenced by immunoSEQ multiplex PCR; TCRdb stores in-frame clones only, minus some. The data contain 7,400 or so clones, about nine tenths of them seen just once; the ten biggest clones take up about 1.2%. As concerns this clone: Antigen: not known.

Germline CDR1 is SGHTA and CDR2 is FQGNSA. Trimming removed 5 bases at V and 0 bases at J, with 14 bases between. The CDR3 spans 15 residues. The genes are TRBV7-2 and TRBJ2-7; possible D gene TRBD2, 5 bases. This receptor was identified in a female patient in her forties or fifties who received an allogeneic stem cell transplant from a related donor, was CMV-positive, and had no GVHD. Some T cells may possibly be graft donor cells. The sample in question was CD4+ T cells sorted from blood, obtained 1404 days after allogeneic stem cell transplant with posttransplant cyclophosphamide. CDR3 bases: TGTGCCAGCAGCCAAAGTAGCGTACCCTCCTACGAGCAGTACTTC. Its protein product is CASSQSSVPSYEQYF.